Below, 3 T cell receptor beta chains from the same sample are listed, as sequenced in a study of blood T cell repertoires in COVID-19. Clones were sequenced by immunoSEQ multiplex PCR, and TCRdb holds only the in-frame ones, with some missing. The sample records about 170,000 clones, approximately 84% being singletons. The specimen was peripheral blood. All receptors derive from a man aged 35 to 55 who had recovered from COVID-19.

This chain connects TRBV3-1 (or the pseudogene TRBV3-2) to TRBJ2-3; TRBD1 matches 8 bases. The CDR3 is 16 residues long. The germline V gene has CDR1 LGHDT and CDR2 YNNKEL (reference sequence). V was pared by 1 base and J by 2 bases, with 5 bases of the junction left unmatched. CDR3 sequence (DNA): TGTGCCAGCAGCCAAGCGTGGACAGGGCTCACAGATACGCAGTATTTT. Protein product: CASSQAWTGLTDTQYF.

The chain combines TRBV27 with TRBJ1-1, with unresolved D. Looked up from germline, CDR1 is MNHEY and CDR2 is SMNVEV (reference sequence). Trimming left V 11 bases short and J 5 bases short, with 15 bases between. CDR3 length: 12 amino acids. The CDR3 loop is CAVLPGGTEAFF. CDR3 in DNA: TGTGCCGTCCTGCCGGGTGGAACTGAAGCTTTCTTT.

The chain couples TRBV28 to TRBJ2-3, with 8 nucleotides matching TRBD2. Germline-derived CDR1 and CDR2 are MDHEN and SYDVKM. Trimming took 2 bases from V and 2 from J; bases not matched to a gene: 3. This CDR3 spans 15 amino acids. This CDR3 reads CASSLLAGFTDTQYF. CDR3 coding DNA: TGTGCCAGCAGTTTACTAGCGGGCTTCACAGATACGCAGTATTTT.